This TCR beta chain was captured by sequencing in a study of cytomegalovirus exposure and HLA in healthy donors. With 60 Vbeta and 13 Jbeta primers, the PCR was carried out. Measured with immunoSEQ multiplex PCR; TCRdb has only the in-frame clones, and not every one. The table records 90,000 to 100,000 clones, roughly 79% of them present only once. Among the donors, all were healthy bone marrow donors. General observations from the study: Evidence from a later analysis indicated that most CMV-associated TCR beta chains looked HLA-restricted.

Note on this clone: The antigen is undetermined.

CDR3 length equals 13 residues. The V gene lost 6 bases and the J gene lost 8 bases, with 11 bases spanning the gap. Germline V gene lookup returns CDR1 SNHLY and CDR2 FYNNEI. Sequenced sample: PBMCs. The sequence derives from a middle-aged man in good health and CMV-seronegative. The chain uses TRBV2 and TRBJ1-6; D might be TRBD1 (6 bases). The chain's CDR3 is CASRPGTHSPLHF. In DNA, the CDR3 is TGTGCCAGCAGGCCCGGGACACATTCACCCCTCCACTTT.